This TCR beta chain was sequenced in a study of blood T cell repertoires in COVID-19. At the level of the study: Some COVID-19 samples were acute and others convalescent; all came from the United States, Italy and Spain. Sources were T cells, B-cell-depleted T cells, or PBMCs; the material itself was cDNA or gDNA.

Original processing methods: Quantification of nucleated cells was approximated via reference gene primer amplification. The assay was immunoSEQ multiplex PCR, and TCRdb's table has in-frame clones only and misses some. V, J and clone size were drawn from that table, and D and trimming were deduced from the DNA. Of some 86,000 clones listed, around 90% are singletons. Losses at the gene ends were 5 bases for V and 2 bases for J; bases not matched to a gene: 5. The CDR3 spans 14 residues. Germline CDR1 reads LGHNA; CDR2 reads YSLEER. The sequence was collected from a human donor with active COVID-19. The donor label of this sample is uncertain. Material for sequencing was peripheral blood. The chain employs TRBV4-3 and TRBJ2-5; 7 bases agree with TRBD1. The CDR3 protein is CASSNRGGQETQYF. The DNA for the CDR3 is TGCGCCAGCAGCAACAGGGGTGGGCAAGAGACCCAGTACTTC.